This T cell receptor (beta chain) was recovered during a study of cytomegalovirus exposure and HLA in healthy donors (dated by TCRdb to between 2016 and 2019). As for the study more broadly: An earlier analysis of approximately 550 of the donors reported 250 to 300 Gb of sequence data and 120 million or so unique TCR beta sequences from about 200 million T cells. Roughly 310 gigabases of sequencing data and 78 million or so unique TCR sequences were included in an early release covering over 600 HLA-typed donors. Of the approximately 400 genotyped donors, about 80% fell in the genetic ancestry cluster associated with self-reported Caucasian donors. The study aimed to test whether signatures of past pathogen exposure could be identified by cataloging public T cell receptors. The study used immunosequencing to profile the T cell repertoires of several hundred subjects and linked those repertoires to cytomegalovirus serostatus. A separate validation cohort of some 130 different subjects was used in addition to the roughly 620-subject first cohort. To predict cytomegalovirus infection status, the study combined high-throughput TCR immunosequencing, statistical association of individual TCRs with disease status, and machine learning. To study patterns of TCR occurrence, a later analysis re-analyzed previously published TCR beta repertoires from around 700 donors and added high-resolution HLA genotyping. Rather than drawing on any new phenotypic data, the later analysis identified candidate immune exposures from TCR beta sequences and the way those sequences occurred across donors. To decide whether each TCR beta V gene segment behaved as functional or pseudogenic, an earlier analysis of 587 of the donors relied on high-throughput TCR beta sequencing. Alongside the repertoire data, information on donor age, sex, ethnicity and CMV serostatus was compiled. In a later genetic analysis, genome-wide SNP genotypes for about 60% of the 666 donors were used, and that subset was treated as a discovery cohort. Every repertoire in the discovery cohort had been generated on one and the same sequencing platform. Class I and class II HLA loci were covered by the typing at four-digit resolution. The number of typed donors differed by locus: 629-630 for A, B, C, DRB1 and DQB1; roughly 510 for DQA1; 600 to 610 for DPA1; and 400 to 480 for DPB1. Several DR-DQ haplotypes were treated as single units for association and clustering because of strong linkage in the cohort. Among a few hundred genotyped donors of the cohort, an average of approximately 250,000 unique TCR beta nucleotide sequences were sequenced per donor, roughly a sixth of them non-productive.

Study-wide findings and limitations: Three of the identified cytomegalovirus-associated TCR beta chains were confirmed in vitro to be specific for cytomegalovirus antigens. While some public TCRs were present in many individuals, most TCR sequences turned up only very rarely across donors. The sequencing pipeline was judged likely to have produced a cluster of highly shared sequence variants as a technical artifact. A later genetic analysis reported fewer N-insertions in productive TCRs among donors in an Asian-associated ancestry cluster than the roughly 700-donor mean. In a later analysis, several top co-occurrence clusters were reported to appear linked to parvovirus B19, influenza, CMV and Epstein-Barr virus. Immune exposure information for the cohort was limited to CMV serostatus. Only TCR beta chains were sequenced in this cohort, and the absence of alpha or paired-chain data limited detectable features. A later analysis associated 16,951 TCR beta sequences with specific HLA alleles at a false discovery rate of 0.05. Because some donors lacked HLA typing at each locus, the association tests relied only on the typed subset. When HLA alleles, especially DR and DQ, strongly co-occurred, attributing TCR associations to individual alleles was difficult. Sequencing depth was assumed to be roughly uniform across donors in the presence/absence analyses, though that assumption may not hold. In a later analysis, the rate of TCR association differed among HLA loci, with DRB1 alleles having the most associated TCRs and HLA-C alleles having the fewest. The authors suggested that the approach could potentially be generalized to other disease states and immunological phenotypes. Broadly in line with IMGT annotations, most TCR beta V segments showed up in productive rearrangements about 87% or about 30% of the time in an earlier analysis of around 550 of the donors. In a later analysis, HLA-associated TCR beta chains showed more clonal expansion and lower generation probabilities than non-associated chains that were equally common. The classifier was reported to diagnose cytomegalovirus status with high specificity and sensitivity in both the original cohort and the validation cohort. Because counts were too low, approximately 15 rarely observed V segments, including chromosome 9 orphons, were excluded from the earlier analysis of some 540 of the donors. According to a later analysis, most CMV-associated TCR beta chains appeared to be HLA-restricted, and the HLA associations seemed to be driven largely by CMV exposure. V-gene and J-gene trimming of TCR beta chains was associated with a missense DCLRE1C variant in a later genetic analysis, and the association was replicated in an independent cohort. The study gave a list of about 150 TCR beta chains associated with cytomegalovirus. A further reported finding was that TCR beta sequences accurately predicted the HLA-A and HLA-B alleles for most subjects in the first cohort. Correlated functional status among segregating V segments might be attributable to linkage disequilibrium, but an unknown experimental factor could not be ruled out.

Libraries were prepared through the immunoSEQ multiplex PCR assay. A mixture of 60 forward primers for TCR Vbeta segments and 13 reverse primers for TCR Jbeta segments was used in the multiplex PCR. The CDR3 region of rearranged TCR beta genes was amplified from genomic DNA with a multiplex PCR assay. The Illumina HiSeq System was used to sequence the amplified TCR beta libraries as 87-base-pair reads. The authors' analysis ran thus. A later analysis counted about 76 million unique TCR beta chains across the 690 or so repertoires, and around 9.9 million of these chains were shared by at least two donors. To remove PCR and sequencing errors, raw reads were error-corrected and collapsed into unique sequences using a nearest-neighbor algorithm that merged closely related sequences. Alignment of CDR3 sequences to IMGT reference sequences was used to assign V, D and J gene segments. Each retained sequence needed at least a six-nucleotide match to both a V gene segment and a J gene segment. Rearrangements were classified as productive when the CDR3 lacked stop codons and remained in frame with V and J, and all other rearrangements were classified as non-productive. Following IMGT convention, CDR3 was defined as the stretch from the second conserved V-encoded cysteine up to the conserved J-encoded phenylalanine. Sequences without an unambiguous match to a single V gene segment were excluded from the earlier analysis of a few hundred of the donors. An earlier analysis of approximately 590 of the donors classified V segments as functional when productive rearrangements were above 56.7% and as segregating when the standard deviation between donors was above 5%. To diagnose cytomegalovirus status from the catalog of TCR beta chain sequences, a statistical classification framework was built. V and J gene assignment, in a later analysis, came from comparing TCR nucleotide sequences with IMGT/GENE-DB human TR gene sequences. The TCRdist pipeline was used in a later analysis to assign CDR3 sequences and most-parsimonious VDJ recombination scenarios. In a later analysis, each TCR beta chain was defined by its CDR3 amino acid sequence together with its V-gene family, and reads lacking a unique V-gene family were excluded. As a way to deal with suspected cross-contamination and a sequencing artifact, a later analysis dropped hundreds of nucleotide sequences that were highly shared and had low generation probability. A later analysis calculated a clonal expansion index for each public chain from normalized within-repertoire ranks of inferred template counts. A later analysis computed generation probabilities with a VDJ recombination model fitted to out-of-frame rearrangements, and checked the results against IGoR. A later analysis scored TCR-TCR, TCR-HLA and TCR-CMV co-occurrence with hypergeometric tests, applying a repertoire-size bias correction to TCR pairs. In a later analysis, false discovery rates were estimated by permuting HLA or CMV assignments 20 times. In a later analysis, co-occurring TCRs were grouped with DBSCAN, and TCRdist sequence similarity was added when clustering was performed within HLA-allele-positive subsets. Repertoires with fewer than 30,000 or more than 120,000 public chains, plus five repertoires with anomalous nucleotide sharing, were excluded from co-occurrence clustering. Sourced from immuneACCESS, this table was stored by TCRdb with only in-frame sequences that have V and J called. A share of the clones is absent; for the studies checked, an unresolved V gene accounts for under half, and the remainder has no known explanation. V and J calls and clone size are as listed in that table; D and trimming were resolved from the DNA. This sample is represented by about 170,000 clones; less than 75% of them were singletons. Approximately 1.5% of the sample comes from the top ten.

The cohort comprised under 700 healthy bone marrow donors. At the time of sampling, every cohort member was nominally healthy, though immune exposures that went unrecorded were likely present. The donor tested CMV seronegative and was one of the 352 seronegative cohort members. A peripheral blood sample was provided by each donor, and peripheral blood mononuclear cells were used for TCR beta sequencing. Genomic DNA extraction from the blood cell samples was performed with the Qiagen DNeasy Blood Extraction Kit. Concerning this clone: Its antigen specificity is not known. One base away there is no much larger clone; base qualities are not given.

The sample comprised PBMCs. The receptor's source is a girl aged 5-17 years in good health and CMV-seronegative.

The nucleotide sequence is TGTGCCAGCAGAGGGGTCTCTAATGAAAAACTGTTTTTT. Its protein is CASRGVSNEKLFF. The rearranged segments are TRBV6-5 and TRBJ1-4; possibly the D gene is TRBD1, per 5 matching bases. CDR1 and CDR2, per the germline V gene, are MNHEY and SVGAGI. Trimming removed 6 bases from V and 3 bases from J, leaving 8 bases between the germline ends. The CDR3 runs 13 amino acids, cysteine and phenylalanine included. Just CDR3 DNA is preserved here, 39 bases in frame from base 1.